The 8 T cell receptor beta chains given below trace back to one sample, sequenced in a study of cytotoxic CD8 clonotypes in ibrutinib-treated CLL. The data were produced by immunoSEQ multiplex PCR, yet TCRdb's version contains in-frame clones alone and is incomplete. The repertoire holds 68,000 or so clones, with 68% as singletons. Here the sequenced sample was PBMCs, taken after 12 months of ibrutinib treatment. All receptors come from a human donor with chronic lymphocytic leukemia.

V usage is TRBV6-1 and J usage is TRBJ1-6; unclear D gene. The CDR3 contains 15 residues. Germline V gene data show CDR1 as MNHNS and CDR2 as SASEGT. The V end was cut by 2 bases, the J end by 4 bases, with 9 bases between. The chain's CDR3 is CASSERLLYNSPLHF. CDR3 coding DNA: TGTGCCAGCAGTGAACGTCTGTTATATAATTCACCCCTCCACTTT.

The CDR3 coding sequence is TGTGCCAGCAGTTCGGGGGGTCCCTACGAGCAGTACTTC. This gives the protein CASSSGGPYEQYF. The chain uses TRBV27 and TRBJ2-7; 7 nucleotides agree with TRBD2. V trimming: 4 bases; J trimming: 2 bases; junction bases outside the gene matches: 2. Looked up from germline, CDR1 is MNHEY and CDR2 is SMNVEV (reference sequence). The CDR3 contains 13 residues.

The gene calls are TRBV30 and TRBJ1-1; D is uncertain. The CDR3 loop spans 11 amino acids. V lost 3 bases and J 2 bases, leaving 4 bases between the germline ends. Germline V gene data show CDR1 as GTSNPN and CDR2 as SVGIG (reference sequence). CDR3 DNA: TGTGCCTGGAGACGCAACACTGAAGCTTTCTTT. It is translated as CAWRRNTEAFF.

This clone appeared a single time. The chain is built from TRBV6-1 and TRBJ2-5; D gene unclear. V was shortened by 2 bases and J by 1 base, with 14 bases between the two germline ends. This CDR3 contains 16 residues. Germline-derived CDR1 and CDR2 are MNHNS and SASEGT. CDR3 amino acids: CASSEFGSVSQETQYF. Here the CDR3 DNA reads TGTGCCAGCAGTGAATTCGGCAGCGTCTCCCAAGAGACCCAGTACTTC.

The chain has TRBV29-1 and TRBJ1-2; D ambiguous. This CDR3 is 11 amino acids long. Trimming took 4 bases from V and 4 from J, leaving 7 bases between them. Germline CDR1 is SQVTM and CDR2 is ANQGSEA. The CDR3 spells CSVGALYGYTF. Here the CDR3 DNA reads TGCAGCGTTGGCGCCCTCTATGGCTACACCTTC.

This chain joins TRBV10-2 and TRBJ2-7; weak D call: TRBD1 (6 bases). V was cut by 0 bases and J by 2 bases, with 11 bases left in between. Looked up from germline, CDR1 is WSHSY and CDR2 is SAAADI. This CDR3 is built from 15 residues. The CDR3 DNA sequence: TGCGCCAGCAGTGAGTCGACCTCAGGGGCCTACGAGCAGTACTTC. It translates to CASSESTSGAYEQYF.

V usage is TRBV6-4 and J usage is TRBJ2-3, with 11 bases fitting TRBD2. Losses at the gene ends were 0 bases for V and 4 bases for J; bases not matched to a gene: 0. The CDR3 has 15 residues. Germline loops: CDR1 MRHNA, CDR2 SNTAGT. The CDR3 DNA reads TGTGCCAGCAGTGACTCTAGCGGGGGGGCAGATACGCAGTATTTT. It is translated as CASSDSSGGADTQYF.

The chain combines TRBV7-2 with TRBJ2-3, with D perhaps assigned TRBD1 or TRBD2 (5 bases each). The V gene lost 2 bases and the J gene lost 5 bases, with 8 bases spanning the gap. Per germline, CDR1 SGHTA and CDR2 FQGNSA. The CDR3 has 13 residues. CDR3 coding DNA: TGTGCCAGCAGCTTAAGGGACCTAGATACGCAGTATTTT. Translating gives CASSLRDLDTQYF. Drawing the rest from reference TRBV7-2 and TRBJ2-3, the complete variable domain is GAGVSQSPSNKVTEKGKDVELRCDPISGHTALYWYRQSLGQGLEFLIYFQGNSAPDKSGLPSDRFSAERTGGSVSTLTIQRTQQEDSAVYLCASSLRDLDTQYFGPGTRLTVL.